Listed below are T cell receptor beta chains from one sample, sequenced in a study of blood T cell repertoires in COVID-19. Clones were read by immunoSEQ multiplex PCR, and TCRdb kept only the in-frame ones, dropping some. The sample has 150,000 to 170,000 clones, more than 80% seen once. Input material: peripheral blood. The receptors come from a man aged 45-65 years with acute or convalescent COVID-19. CDR3s include the opening cysteine and the closing phenylalanine or tryptophan. D genes are given only for firm matches. Some rows mark clone size as missing; the rest say once, few, many or name a class of expanded clone.

j_gene,d_gene,abundance,v_gene,CDR3aa,CDR3nt
TRBJ1-2,-,-,TRBV4-2,CASSQDDSYGYTF,TGTGCCAGCAGCCAAGATGACAGCTATGGCTACACCTTC
TRBJ2-7,-,-,TRBV5-1,CASSKRNRDTAYEQYF,TGCGCCAGCAGCAAACGGAACCGGGACACCGCCTACGAGCAGTACTTC
TRBJ2-5,-,few,TRBV6-5,CASSYLPMDRQETQYF,TGTGCCAGCAGTTACTTGCCGATGGACAGACAAGAGACCCAGTACTTC
TRBJ2-7,TRBD1,-,TRBV3-1/TRBV3-2,CASSHPGQGWEQYF,TGTGCCAGCAGCCACCCGGGACAGGGGTGGGAGCAGTACTTC
TRBJ1-5,TRBD1,-,TRBV4-1,CASSQDWTGNQPQHF,TGCGCCAGCAGCCAAGACTGGACAGGGAATCAGCCCCAGCATTTT
TRBJ2-7,TRBD2,-,TRBV27,CASSPGLAVYEQYF,TGTGCCAGCAGTCCGGGACTAGCGGTCTACGAGCAGTACTTC
TRBJ1-2,TRBD1,-,TRBV19,CASSIPTGAPGGYTF,TGTGCCAGTAGTATCCCGACAGGGGCGCCGGGTGGCTACACCTTC
TRBJ1-5,-,-,TRBV12-3/TRBV12-4,CASSQRGNQPQHF,TGTGCCAGCAGCCAAAGGGGTAATCAGCCCCAGCATTTT
TRBJ1-5,TRBD1,-,TRBV6-5,CASSLRQGSQPQHF,TGTGCCAGCAGTCTCCGACAGGGAAGTCAGCCCCAGCATTTT
TRBJ2-5,-,-,TRBV24-1,CATSDFVPLLQETQYF,TGTGCCACCAGTGATTTCGTCCCTCTCCTTCAAGAGACCCAGTACTTC
TRBJ2-2,-,-,TRBV7-3,CASSSSGLLTGELFF,TGTGCCAGCAGCTCGTCGGGACTTTTAACCGGGGAGCTGTTTTTT
TRBJ1-1,TRBD1,-,TRBV18,CASSPRTGRFVNTEAFF,TGTGCCAGCTCACCCCGGACAGGGAGGTTCGTGAACACTGAAGCTTTCTTT
TRBJ1-5,TRBD1,-,TRBV19,CASTDRGRQPQHF,TGTGCCAGCACTGACAGGGGGCGTCAGCCCCAGCATTTT
TRBJ2-5,TRBD1,-,TRBV7-9,CASSLWAWQGAETQYF,TGTGCCAGCAGCTTATGGGCGTGGCAGGGGGCTGAGACCCAGTACTTC
TRBJ2-5,-,-,TRBV4-1,CASSQEPGRETQYF,TGCGCCAGCAGCCAAGAGCCAGGTCGCGAGACCCAGTACTTC
TRBJ2-5,-,once,TRBV7-3,CASSLGGQETQYF,TGTGCCAGCAGCCTCGGGGGACAAGAGACCCAGTACTTC
TRBJ2-7,TRBD2,-,TRBV7-2,CASSPLAGGLGEQYF,TGTGCCAGCAGCCCTCTAGCGGGAGGTCTAGGCGAGCAGTACTTC
TRBJ1-1,TRBD1,-,TRBV19,CASSIRKRGPVNTEAFF,TGTGCCAGTAGTATCAGAAAGAGGGGGCCGGTGAACACTGAAGCTTTCTTT
TRBJ1-1,-,-,TRBV12-3/TRBV12-4,CASSLGGNTEAFF,TGTGCCAGCAGTTTGGGGGGGAACACTGAAGCTTTCTTT
TRBJ2-5,TRBD2,-,TRBV9,CASSVTASGRSETQYF,TGTGCCAGCAGCGTAACGGCTAGCGGGAGGAGCGAGACCCAGTACTTC
TRBJ2-7,-,-,TRBV10-2,CASRTGYYEQYF,TGCGCCAGCAGGACAGGTTACTACGAGCAGTACTTC
TRBJ1-3,-,-,TRBV20-1,CSASRGVSGNTIYF,TGCAGTGCTAGTCGGGGAGTCTCTGGAAACACCATATATTTT